Detailed here is one TCR beta chain. Antigen: not known. Original methodology: ImmunoSEQ output held junction-only sequences without quality scores, so filtering differed. Here immunoSEQ multiplex PCR was the method, and the copy in TCRdb shows in-frame clones only, minus some. The V and J calls and clone size come from that table; D and trimming were worked out from the DNA. In the table there are 2 million to 2.5 million clones, about 93% of which are singletons. This sample is drawn from a study of shared clonotypes between healthy human individuals. Study context: The study used three CD4 naive, three CD4 memory, two CD8 naive and one CD8 memory plate per donor. Study results and caveats: Among donors, the sharing of clonotypes was expected to be influenced by sequencing depth.

Terminally differentiated effector memory CD45RA+ cells were excluded by CCR7 positive selection of CD45RO-negative cells. V lost 3 bases and J lost 7, with 13 bases in between. This CDR3 region has 14 residues. The germline V gene has CDR1 LNHDA and CDR2 SQIVND (reference sequence). The rearrangement links TRBV19 to TRBJ2-1; TRBD1 is a possible D gene (5 bases). The source material was naive CD8+ T cells from PBMCs. The clonotype originates from a man aged 18 to 30 in good health. Some clones in this sample may be carry-over from other donors' samples. This chain's CDR3 is CASSIRGAINEQFF. The DNA for the CDR3 is TGTGCCAGTAGTATTAGGGGCGCGATAAATGAGCAGTTCTTC.